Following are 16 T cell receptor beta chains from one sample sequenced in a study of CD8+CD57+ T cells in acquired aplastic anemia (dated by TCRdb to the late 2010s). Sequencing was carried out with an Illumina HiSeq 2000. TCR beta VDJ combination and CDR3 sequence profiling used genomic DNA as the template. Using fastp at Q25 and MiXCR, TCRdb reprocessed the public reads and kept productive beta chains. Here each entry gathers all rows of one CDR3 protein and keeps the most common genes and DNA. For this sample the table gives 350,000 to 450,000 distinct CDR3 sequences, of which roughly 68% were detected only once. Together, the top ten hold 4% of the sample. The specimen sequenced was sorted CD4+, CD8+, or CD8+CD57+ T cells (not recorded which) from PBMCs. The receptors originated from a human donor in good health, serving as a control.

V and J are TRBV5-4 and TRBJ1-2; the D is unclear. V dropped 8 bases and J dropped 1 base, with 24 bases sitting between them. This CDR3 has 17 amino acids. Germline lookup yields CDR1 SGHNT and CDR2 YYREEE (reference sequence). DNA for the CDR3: TGTGCCAGTAGCATACTAGCGTTCGTCAACCTTAACTATGGCTACACCTTC. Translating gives CASSILAFVNLNYGYTF.

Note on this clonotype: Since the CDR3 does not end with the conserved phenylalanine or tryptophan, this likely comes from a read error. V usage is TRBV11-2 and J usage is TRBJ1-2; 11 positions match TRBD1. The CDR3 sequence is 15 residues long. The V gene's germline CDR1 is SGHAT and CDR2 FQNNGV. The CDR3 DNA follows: TGCGCCAGCAGCCCGTCGGACAGGGGGCCTGGGGGCTACACCCTC. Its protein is CASSPSDRGPGGYTL.

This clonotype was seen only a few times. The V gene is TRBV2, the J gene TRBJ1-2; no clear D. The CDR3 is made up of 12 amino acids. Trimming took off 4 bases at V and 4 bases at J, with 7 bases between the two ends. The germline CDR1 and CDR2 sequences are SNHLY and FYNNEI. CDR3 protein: CASSAFPYGYTF. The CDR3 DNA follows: TGTGCCAGCAGTGCGTTCCCCTATGGCTACACCTTC.

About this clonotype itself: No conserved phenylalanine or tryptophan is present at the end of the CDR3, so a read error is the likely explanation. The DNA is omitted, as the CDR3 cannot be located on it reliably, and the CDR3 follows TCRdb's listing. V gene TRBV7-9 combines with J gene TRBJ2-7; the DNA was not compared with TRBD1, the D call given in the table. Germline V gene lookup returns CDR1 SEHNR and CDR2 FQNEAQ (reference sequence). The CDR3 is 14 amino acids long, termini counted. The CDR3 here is CASSCSGNRGQRPD.

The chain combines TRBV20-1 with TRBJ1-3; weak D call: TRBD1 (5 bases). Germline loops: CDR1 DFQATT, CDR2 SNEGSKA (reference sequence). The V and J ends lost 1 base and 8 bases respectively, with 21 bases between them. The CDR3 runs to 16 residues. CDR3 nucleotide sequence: TGCAGTGCTAGAGGGCTCAGGGCTAGTTATGGCTACACCATATATTTT. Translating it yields CSARGLRASYGYTIYF.

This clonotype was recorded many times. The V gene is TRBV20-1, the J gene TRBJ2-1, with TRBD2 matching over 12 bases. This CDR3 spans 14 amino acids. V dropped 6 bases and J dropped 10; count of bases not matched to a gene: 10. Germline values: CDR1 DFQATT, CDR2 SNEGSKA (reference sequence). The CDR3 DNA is TGCAGTGCCCCTAGACTAGCGGGGGATGGAGAGCAGTTCTTC. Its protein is CSAPRLAGDGEQFF.

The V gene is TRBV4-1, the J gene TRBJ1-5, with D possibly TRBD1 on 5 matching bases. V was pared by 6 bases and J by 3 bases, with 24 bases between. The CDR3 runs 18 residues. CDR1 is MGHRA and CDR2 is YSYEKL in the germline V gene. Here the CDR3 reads CASSDSGPGQGLNQPQHF. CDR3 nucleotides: TGCGCCAGCAGTGATTCGGGCCCGGGGCAGGGTCTCAATCAGCCCCAGCATTTT.

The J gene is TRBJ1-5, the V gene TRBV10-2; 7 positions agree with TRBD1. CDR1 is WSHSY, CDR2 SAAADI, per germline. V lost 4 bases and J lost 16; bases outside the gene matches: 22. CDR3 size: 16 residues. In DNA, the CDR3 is TGCGCCAGCAGTGGCCATCAGGGGGTTGATAATTCACCCCTCCATTTT. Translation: CASSGHQGVDNSPLHF.

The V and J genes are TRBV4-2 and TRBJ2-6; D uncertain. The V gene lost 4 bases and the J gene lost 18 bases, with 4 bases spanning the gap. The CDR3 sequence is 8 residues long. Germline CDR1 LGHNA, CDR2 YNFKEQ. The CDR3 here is CASSLRTF. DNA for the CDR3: TGTGCCAGCAGCCTCCGGACTTTC.

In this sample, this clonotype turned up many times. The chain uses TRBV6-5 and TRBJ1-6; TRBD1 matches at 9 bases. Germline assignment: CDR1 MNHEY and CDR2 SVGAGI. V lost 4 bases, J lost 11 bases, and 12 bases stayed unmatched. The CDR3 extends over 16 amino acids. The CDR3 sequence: CASSSPGQGFKAPLHF. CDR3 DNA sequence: TGTGCCAGCAGTTCGCCGGGACAGGGTTTTAAGGCACCCCTCCACTTT.

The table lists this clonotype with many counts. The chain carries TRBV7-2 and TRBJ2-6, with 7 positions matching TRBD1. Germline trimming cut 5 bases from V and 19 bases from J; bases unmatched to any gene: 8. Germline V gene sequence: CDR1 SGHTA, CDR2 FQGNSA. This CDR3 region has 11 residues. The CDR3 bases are TGTGCCAGCAGCCCGGGACAGCCCCTAACTTTC. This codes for CASSPGQPLTF.

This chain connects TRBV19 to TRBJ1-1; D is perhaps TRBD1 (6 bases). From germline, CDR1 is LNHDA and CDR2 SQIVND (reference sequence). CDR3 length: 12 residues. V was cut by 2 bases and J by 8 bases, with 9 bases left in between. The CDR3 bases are TGTGCCAGTAGTATACAGGGGCGGGAAGCTTTCTTT. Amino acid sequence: CASSIQGREAFF.

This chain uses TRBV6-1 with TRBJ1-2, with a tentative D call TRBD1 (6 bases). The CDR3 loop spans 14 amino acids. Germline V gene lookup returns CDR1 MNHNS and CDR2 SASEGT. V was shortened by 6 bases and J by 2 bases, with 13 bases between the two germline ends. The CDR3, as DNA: TGTGCCAGCAGCGATTCCGGACAGAACTATGGCTACACCTTC. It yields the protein CASSDSGQNYGYTF.

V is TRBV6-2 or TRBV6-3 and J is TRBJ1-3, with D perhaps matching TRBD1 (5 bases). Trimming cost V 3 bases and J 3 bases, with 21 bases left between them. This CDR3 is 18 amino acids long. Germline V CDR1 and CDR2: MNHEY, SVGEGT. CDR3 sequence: CASSYGRETDYYGNTIYF. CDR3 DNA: TGTGCCAGCAGTTATGGCAGGGAAACTGATTATTATGGAAACACCATATATTTT.

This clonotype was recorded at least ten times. The CDR3 loop reads CSVEDVTGGSYEQYF. Here the CDR3 DNA reads TGCAGCGTTGAAGATGTTACAGGGGGGTCCTACGAGCAGTACTTC. The chain employs TRBV29-1 and TRBJ2-7, with 8 bases aligning to TRBD1. Germline V gene lookup returns CDR1 SQVTM and CDR2 ANQGSEA. This CDR3 has 15 amino acids. Trimming at V came to 0 bases and at J to 1 base, leaving 5 bases not matched to a gene.

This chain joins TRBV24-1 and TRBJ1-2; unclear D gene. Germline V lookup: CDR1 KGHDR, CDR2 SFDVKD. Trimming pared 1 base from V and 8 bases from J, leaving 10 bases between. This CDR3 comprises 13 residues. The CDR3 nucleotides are TGTGCCACCAGTGATTTCGCCCGCGGCGGCTACACCTTC. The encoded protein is CATSDFARGGYTF.